Below, one T cell receptor beta chain is given with its context. This clone came up a few times. The antigen it binds to is not known. The record has no base qualities; no much larger clone is one base away. As encoded in the germline V gene, CDR1 is SGHVS while CDR2 is FQNEAQ. The CDR3 covers 15 residues, taking in both the cysteine and the phenylalanine. CDR3 DNA is the only sequence kept; it has 45 bases, read in frame from the first base. Trimming takes 8 bases from V and 2 bases from J, and the germline ends sit 16 bases apart. This entry belongs to a study of blood T cell repertoires in COVID-19 (dated by TCRdb to the early 2020s). Describing the broader study: Samples from collaborators originated in the United States, Italy and Spain and spanned both the acute and convalescent phases of COVID-19. Subjects who had been exposed to COVID-19, were actively infected with it, or had recovered from it provided the deeply sampled blood TCRbeta repertoires that made up the dataset. HLA class I and class II types, where available, came from metadata supplied by the sample provider rather than from assay-based typing. Samples were obtained from the ongoing ImmuneRACE study (first 160 participants) and from approximately 1,200 subjects provided by 6 global collaborators. Sample metadata almost always included a de-identified subject ID, COVID-19 status, age in years and sex. The material from the prospective study consisted of cDNA or gDNA derived from T cells, B-cell-depleted T cells, or PBMCs. A freely available public database, intended as a resource for researchers studying the immune response to SARS-CoV-2, is where the repertoires were released. Findings and caveats that apply to the study as a whole: Clinical and demographic metadata were provided uncurated, with the amount varying by source and participant.

Enrolling through a virtual design, the prospective study's participants ranged in age from roughly 18 to 95 years and lived across roughly 24 United States geographic areas. Cohort assignment in the prospective study relied on participant-reported clinical history from a screening survey and a study questionnaire. Exposed participants were defined as having been in contact with someone with a PCR-confirmed or clinician-diagnosed COVID-19 case within 2 weeks of study entry. In the prospective study, mobile phlebotomists collected whole blood, serum and a nasopharyngeal or oropharyngeal swab from each participant. Prospective study participants could optionally give additional blood draws and questionnaires over an approximately 2-month period. Before DNA extraction, prospective study blood samples were shipped either frozen or at room temperature. The immunoSEQ Assay, a bias-controlled multiplex PCR, was used to amplify TCRbeta CDR3 regions from genomic DNA. As for the authors' bioinformatics: The number of nucleated cells in each sample was estimated from the amplification of reference gene primers within the assay. To quantify the absolute abundance of each unique TCRbeta CDR3 rearrangement, sequence reads were collapsed and filtered. For each sample, productive Simpson clonality was calculated by taking the square root of Simpson's diversity index across productive rearrangements. TCRdb stores this immuneACCESS table with in-frame sequences only. Part of the clones is absent; in the studies checked, under half of the shortfall reflects unresolved V genes, and no reason is known for the rest. V and J calls and clone size are given by that table; D and trimming were obtained from the DNA. This sample has 360,000 or so clones in its table, and almost 90% of those were observed once. The ten largest clones represent 0.85% to 1.3% of the sample.

The rearranged segments are TRBV7-8 and TRBJ2-1; 6 matching bases give a weak D call of TRBD2. Sequencing was done on a sample of PBMCs or T cells enriched from blood (not recorded which). The origin of this receptor is a woman aged 25 to 39 who had been exposed to COVID-19. The nucleotides read TGTGCCAGCGGGGATGGAGGGGAGACCTACAATGAGCAGTTCTTC. This encodes CASGDGGETYNEQFF.